The clone carrying this T cell receptor (beta chain) was recorded a few times. Its target is not known. These data originate in a study of cytomegalovirus exposure and HLA in healthy donors. PCR employed 60 Vbeta and 13 Jbeta primers. TCRdb's copy holds only in-frame clones and misses some; the assay was immunoSEQ multiplex PCR. Found here are approximately 37,000 clones, 70% to 85% of them singletons; the top ten hold 6.3%. CDR1 and CDR2 from the germline V gene are SGDLS and YYNGEE. Trimming pared 1 base from V and 3 bases from J, leaving 16 bases between. CDR3 length equals 16 residues. General study points: Earlier analysis looked at TCR beta V segments, and most were productive about 90% or about 30% of the time.

The sequenced sample was PBMCs. The clonotype was recovered from a man aged 25 to 40 in good health and CMV-seronegative. The chain couples TRBV9 to TRBJ1-2, with D unresolved. This CDR3 is CASSVTSRLLDYGYTF. The CDR3 nucleotides are TGTGCCAGCAGCGTAACGAGCCGATTACTCGACTATGGCTACACCTTC.